Listed here are 26 T cell receptor beta chains from one sample, sequenced in a study of tumor-infiltrating lymphocytes in primary liver carcinoma. Using a constant-region primer together with ProtoScript II reverse transcriptase, TCR beta cDNA was made from about 500 ng of total RNA. Three nested multiplex PCR rounds, a slightly modified ARM-PCR method, built the TCR beta libraries. A C-beta reverse primer and TRBV1-TRBV30 forward primers served in each of the first two PCR rounds, at 10 cycles apiece. TCRdb reanalysed the multiplex PCR reads using MiXCR and keeps one entry per CDR3 protein. The table lists tens of thousands of distinct CDR3 sequences, around 77% of them singletons. DNA and RNA were both co-extracted from approximately 20-30 mg of bulk tissue that had not been sorted. The sequenced sample consisted of liver tumor tissue from sampling region 5. Indicated subset: tumor region T5, tumor centre. These receptors were collected from a man in his forties with primary liver carcinoma and hepatitis B virus infection.

In the case of this clonotype: This CDR3 is missing its conserved last phenylalanine or tryptophan, likely due to a read error. V is TRBV18 and J is TRBJ2-5, with no clear D. Germline CDR1 is KGHSH and CDR2 is LQKENI. The CDR3 sequence is 14 residues long. The ends were cut back, 2 bases at V and 4 bases at J, with 11 bases in the middle. CDR3 sequence reads: CASSPSRMGETQYL. The CDR3, as DNA: TGTGCCAGCTCACCATCCAGGATGGGAGAGACCCAGTACTTA.

Relative to its sample, this clonotype is medium-sized. V and J are TRBV11-2 and TRBJ2-7, with 10 bases identical to TRBD2. Per the germline V gene, CDR1 is SGHAT and CDR2 is FQNNGV. This CDR3 has 15 residues. The J segment lost 6 bases and the V segment lost 2 bases, leaving 7 bases of the junction unmatched. CDR3 in DNA: TGTGCCAGCAGCTTAACCCTAGCGGGGGCTAGCGAGCAGTACTTC. Translation: CASSLTLAGASEQYF. Filled out from reference TRBV11-2 and TRBJ2-7, the complete variable domain reads EAGVAQSPRYKIIEKRQSVAFWCNPISGHATLYWYQQILGQGPKLLIQFQNNGVVDDSQLPKDRFSAERLKGVDSTLKIQPAKLEDSAVYLCASSLTLAGASEQYFGPGTRLTVT.

As to this clonotype: A read error is likely, as this CDR3 ends without the conserved phenylalanine or tryptophan. The V and J genes are TRBV7-8 and TRBJ2-5; 7 bases map to TRBD2. Trimming cost V 4 bases and J 3 bases; bases outside gene matches: 5. The CDR3 contains 14 residues. From germline, CDR1 is SGHVS and CDR2 FQNEAQ. The DNA of the CDR3 is TGTGCCAGCAGCTCGACTAGCCGGAAAGAGACCCAGTACCTC. Translating gives CASSSTSRKETQYL.

About this clonotype itself: At one of its ends the junction is not consistent with the germline gene, which may arise from a read error. The chain employs TRBV12-3 or TRBV12-4 and TRBJ2-5; D is undetermined. This CDR3 is built from 13 residues. The CDR3 here is CTSSQRSQETQYF. CDR3 bases: TGTACCAGCAGTCAAAGGTCCCAAGAGACCCAGTACTTC.

About this clonotype: Its ends do not fully match the called genes, so a read error is possible. The chain uses TRBV14 and TRBJ2-7; perhaps D is TRBD1 or TRBD2 (5 bases each). CDR1 and CDR2 (germline): SGHDN, FVKESK. This CDR3 has 15 amino acids. CDR3 sequence (DNA): TGCGCCGGCAGCCCTTCGGGACGGAAACTATACGAGCAGTACTTC. This codes for CAGSPSGRKLYEQYF.

As concerns this clonotype: A read error may explain this, as a much larger clone is one base away. The chain couples TRBV20-1 to TRBJ1-2, with D uncertain. The CDR3 is 11 amino acids. V was clipped by 7 bases and J by 6 bases, with 12 bases between them. Germline CDR1 reads DFQATT; CDR2 reads SNEGSKA (reference sequence). The chain's CDR3 is CSVPMAHGYTF. CDR3 sequence (DNA): TGCAGTGTTCCTATGGCTCATGGCTACACCTTC.

A note on this clonotype: A much larger clone lies a single base off, so this may be a read error. DNA for the CDR3: TGCGCCAGCAGCTTGGCACTATCGGGAGAGGAGTTCTTC. Protein sequence: CASSLALSGEEFF. The chain has TRBV5-1 and TRBJ2-1; TRBD2 might be the D (6 bases). Germline CDR1 reads SGHRS; CDR2 reads YFSETQ. The CDR3 extends over 13 amino acids. Trimming stripped 0 bases from V and 14 bases from J, with 15 bases between.

As regards this clonotype: The germline gene is not matched at one end of the junction; a read error may be the cause. The chain employs TRBV11-1 and TRBJ2-7; TRBD2 might be the D (5 bases). This CDR3 spans 17 amino acids. Germline V gives CDR1 SGHAT, CDR2 FQDESV (reference sequence). The CDR3 nucleotides are TGTCCCAGCAGCTTAGGGCCGGCGGGTAGAAACTCCTACGAGCAGTACTTC. Protein product: CPSSLGPAGRNSYEQYF.

Note on this clonotype: The CDR3 carries no conserved terminal phenylalanine or tryptophan, so it likely arises from a read error. It is unclear where the CDR3 begins or ends on the DNA, so no DNA is shown, and the CDR3 is as TCRdb lists it. This rearrangement joins TRBV11-1 to TRBJ2-3; the table's D gene call, TRBD2, was not cross checked with the DNA. The CDR3 contains 16 residues when both ends are counted. Germline CDR1 SGHAT, CDR2 FQDESV (reference sequence). The CDR3 loop reads CASSPPQAGRRLRSIL.

Details on this clonotype: The CDR3 ends on some other residue instead of the conserved phenylalanine or tryptophan, so this is likely a read error. The chain couples TRBV12-3 or TRBV12-4 to TRBJ1-1; the D is unclear. With 6 bases removed from V and 10 bases from J, the gap between germline ends came to 12 bases. The CDR3 runs 11 residues. CDR3 amino acids: CASSSDSRAFL. The DNA of the CDR3 is TGTGCCAGCAGCTCGGATTCCCGAGCTTTCTTA.

As concerns this clonotype: One end of the junction is discordant with germline, which a read error may explain. This rearrangement joins TRBV6-1 to TRBJ1-4; D unresolved. Per germline, CDR1 MNHNS and CDR2 SASEGT. This CDR3 region has 16 residues. This CDR3 is CASSEAGIATNGKLFF. DNA for the CDR3: TGTGCCAGCAGTGAAGCGGGTATTGCAACTAATGGTAAACTGTTCTTT.

Details on this clonotype: The junction shows a germline mismatch at one end, possibly a read error. The chain links TRBV5-1 to TRBJ2-5; D is uncertain. This CDR3 is 14 amino acids long. Germline CDR1 SGHRS, CDR2 YFSETQ. CDR3 in amino acids: CASSLELSEETQYF. For the CDR3, the DNA is TGCGCCAGCAGTTTGGAACTAAGTGAAGAGACCCAGTACTTC.

This clonotype was seen only a few times. The rearrangement uses TRBV10-2 and TRBJ2-3; no definite D call. Germline lookup yields CDR1 WSHSY and CDR2 SAAADI. The CDR3 extends over 11 amino acids. V lost 8 bases to trimming and J lost 5 bases, with 8 bases between them. CDR3 DNA: TGCGCCAGCGGTCACATAGATACGCAGTATTTT. This sequence encodes CASGHIDTQYF.

Turning to this clonotype: The junction shows a germline mismatch at one end, possibly a read error. The chain couples TRBV5-6 to TRBJ2-5, with TRBD2 as a possible D gene (6 bases). The CDR3 is 14 amino acids. Germline CDR1 SGHDT, CDR2 YYEEEE. The chain's CDR3 is CACSLTGSQETQYF. DNA of the CDR3: TGTGCCTGCAGCTTGACCGGGAGCCAAGAGACCCAGTACTTC.

As to this clonotype: A junction end diverges from the germline sequence, so it may reflect a read error. The rearrangement links TRBV11-2 to TRBJ2-7; 8 nucleotides agree with TRBD2. In germline, CDR1 is SGHAT, CDR2 FQNNGV. The CDR3 is made up of 16 amino acids. The CDR3 region has the DNA TGTGCCAGCAGCTTAGAACTCAGCGGGAGCTGGGTCGAGCAGCACTTC. Translating it yields CASSLELSGSWVEQHF.

The rearrangement uses TRBV5-5 and TRBJ1-3; TRBD1 might be the D (5 bases). CDR3 length: 17 residues. V lost 3 bases and J 1 base, leaving 17 bases between the germline ends. CDR1 and CDR2 (germline): SGHKS, YYEKEE (reference sequence). CDR3 protein: CASSSGTDLSSGNTIYF. The CDR3 region has the DNA TGTGCCAGCAGCTCCGGGACGGATCTATCTTCTGGAAACACCATATATTTT.

Concerning this clonotype itself: Germline is not matched at one junction end, which may reflect a read error. The V and J genes are TRBV28 and TRBJ1-5; D not resolved. Germline lookup yields CDR1 MDHEN and CDR2 SYDVKM. The CDR3 loop spans 12 amino acids. Here the CDR3 reads CASRNYGQPQHF. The CDR3 nucleotides are TGTGCCAGTCGAAACTACGGCCAGCCTCAGCATTTT.

The V gene is TRBV20-1, the J gene TRBJ2-1; TRBD2 matches 7 bases. There are 15 residues in the CDR3. From germline, CDR1 is DFQATT and CDR2 SNEGSKA (reference sequence). The V segment lost 0 bases and the J segment 10 bases; nucleotides outside the gene matches: 12. CDR3 DNA sequence: TGCAGTGCTAGAGAGATGGCTAGCGGTTTACTAGAGCAGTTCTTC. The encoded protein is CSAREMASGLLEQFF.

As for this clonotype: The conserved closing phenylalanine or tryptophan is absent in this CDR3, likely reflecting a read error. J is TRBJ1-5 and V is TRBV6-1; unclear D gene. V shed 6 bases and J shed 3 bases, with 18 bases lying between them. Germline V lookup: CDR1 MNHNS, CDR2 SASEGT. The length of the CDR3 is 16 residues. Here the CDR3 reads CASSPHPRRLNQPQHS. DNA of the CDR3: TGTGCCAGCAGCCCCCATCCTCGACGGCTCAATCAGCCCCAGCATTCT.

The gene calls are TRBV9 and TRBJ2-7, with 8 bases fitting TRBD2. The germline V gene has CDR1 SGDLS and CDR2 YYNGEE. The CDR3 sequence is 14 residues long. Losses at the gene ends were 4 bases for V and 9 bases for J; bases not matched to a gene: 12. CDR3 amino acids: CASSPGGAGGGQYF. The CDR3 nucleotides read TGTGCCAGCAGCCCGGGAGGAGCCGGGGGGGGGCAGTACTTC.

On this clonotype itself: A much larger clone sits a single nucleotide away, making a read error possible. V and J are TRBV19 and TRBJ2-5; D not certain. The V gene lost 3 bases and the J gene lost 5 bases, with 19 bases spanning the gap. In germline, CDR1 is LNHDA, CDR2 SQIVND (reference sequence). The CDR3 runs to 16 residues. CDR3 sequence reads: CASSIGSQSLPETQYF. DNA of the CDR3: TGTGCCAGTAGTATTGGTAGTCAGAGCCTCCCCGAGACCCAGTACTTC.

This clonotype was observed a single time. Germline is not matched at one junction end, which may reflect a read error. The V call is TRBV2, the J call TRBJ2-3, with D hard to call. Germline CDR1 is SNHLY and CDR2 is FYNNEI. This CDR3 has 14 amino acids. CDR3 in DNA: TGTGCCAGCAGTGAAGGGCCTCCCACAGATATGCAGTATTTT. Encoded protein: CASSEGPPTDMQYF.

Regarding this clonotype: A much larger clone differs from this one at a single base, so this may be a read error. This sequence joins TRBV18 and TRBJ1-3; no reliable D call. V lost 3 bases and J 1 base, leaving 13 bases between the germline ends. The CDR3 extends over 16 amino acids. Per germline, CDR1 KGHSH and CDR2 LQKENI. The CDR3 coding sequence is TGTGCCAGCTCACCCGAGCAGAGCTTTTCTGGAAACACCATATATTTT. Residues: CASSPEQSFSGNTIYF.

As concerns this clonotype: At one boundary the junction diverges from the germline segment, which might be a read error. The V gene is TRBV7-9, the J gene TRBJ2-2; TRBD1 might be the D (6 bases). The CDR3 is 12 amino acids. CDR1 is SEHNR, CDR2 FQNEAQ, per germline (reference sequence). The CDR3 region is CARIWDTGELFF. The CDR3 DNA reads TGTGCCAGGATATGGGACACCGGGGAGCTGTTCTTT. The full variable domain, with the rest looked up from reference TRBV7-9 and TRBJ2-2, is DTGVSQNPRHKITKRGQNVTFRCDPISEHNRLYWYRQTLGQGPEFLTYFQNEAQLEKSRLLSDRFSAERPKGSFSTLEIQRTEQGDSAMYLCARIWDTGELFFGEGSRLTVL.

On this clonotype: Its ends do not fully match the called genes, so a read error is possible. The rearrangement joins TRBV6-1 to TRBJ2-5, with D possibly matching TRBD2 (5 bases). CDR1 is MNHNS and CDR2 is SASEGT in the germline V gene. This CDR3 is 15 amino acids long. CDR3: CTSGSESDYQETQYF. The DNA for the CDR3 is TGTACCAGTGGATCAGAATCGGACTACCAAGAGACCCAGTACTTC.

V usage is TRBV7-9 and J usage is TRBJ2-7, with 7 bases matching TRBD1. Germline V lookup: CDR1 SEHNR, CDR2 FQNEAQ (reference sequence). The CDR3 is made up of 13 amino acids. CDR3 in amino acids: CVRSHDRVYEQYF. In nucleotides, the CDR3 is TGTGTCAGGAGCCATGACAGGGTCTACGAGCAGTACTTC.